Included here is one TCR beta chain sequence, with context. Germline CDR1 and CDR2: LNHDA and SQIVND (reference sequence). This CDR3 has 14 amino acids. J gave up 1 base and V 6 bases, and 3 bases lay outside the gene matches. The repertoire was sequenced with immunoSEQ multiplex PCR; TCRdb's copy has only in-frame clones and lacks some. This table has 25,000 to 35,000 clones, 80% to 85% appearing once. The data are from a study of T cells in narcolepsy. The genes are TRBV19 and TRBJ2-3; 8 positions agree with TRBD1. The sequenced sample consisted of memory (CD45RA-) CD4+ T cells from blood. This receptor was obtained from a human donor in good health. In nucleotides, the CDR3 is TGTGCCAGTAGGACGACAGGGGGCACAGATACGCAGTATTTT. Protein: CASRTTGGTDTQYF.